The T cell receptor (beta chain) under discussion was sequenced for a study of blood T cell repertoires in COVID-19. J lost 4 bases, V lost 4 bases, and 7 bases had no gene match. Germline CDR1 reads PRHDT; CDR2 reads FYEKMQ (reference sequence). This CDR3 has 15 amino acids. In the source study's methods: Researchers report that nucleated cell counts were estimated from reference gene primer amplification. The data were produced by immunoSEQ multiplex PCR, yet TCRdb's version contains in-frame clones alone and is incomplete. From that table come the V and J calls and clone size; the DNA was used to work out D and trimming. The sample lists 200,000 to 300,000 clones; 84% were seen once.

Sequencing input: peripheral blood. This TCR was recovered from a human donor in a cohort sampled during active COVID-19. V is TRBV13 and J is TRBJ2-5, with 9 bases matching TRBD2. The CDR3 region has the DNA TGTGCCAGCAGCTCTGGCGGGAGGGCCGGAGAGACCCAGTACTTC. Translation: CASSSGGRAGETQYF. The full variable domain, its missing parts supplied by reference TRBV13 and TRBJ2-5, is AAGVIQSPRHLIKEKRETATLKCYPIPRHDTVYWYQQGPGQDPQFLISFYEKMQSDKGSIPDRFSAQQFSDYHSELNMSSLELGDSALYFCASSSGGRAGETQYFGPGTRLLVL.